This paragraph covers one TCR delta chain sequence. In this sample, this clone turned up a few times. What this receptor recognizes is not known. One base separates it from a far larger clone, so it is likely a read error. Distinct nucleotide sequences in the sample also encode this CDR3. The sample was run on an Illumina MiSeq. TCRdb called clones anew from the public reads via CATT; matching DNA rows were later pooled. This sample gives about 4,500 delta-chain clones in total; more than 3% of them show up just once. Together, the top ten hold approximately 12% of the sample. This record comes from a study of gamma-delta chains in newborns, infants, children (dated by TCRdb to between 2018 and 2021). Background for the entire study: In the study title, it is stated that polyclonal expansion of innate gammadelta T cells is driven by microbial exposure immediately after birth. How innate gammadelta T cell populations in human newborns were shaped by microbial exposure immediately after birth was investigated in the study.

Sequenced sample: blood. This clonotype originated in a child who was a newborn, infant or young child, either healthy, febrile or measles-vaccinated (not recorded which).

The CDR3 loop reads CACDTVGTGGSLTAQLFF. The DNA sequence follows: TGTGCCTGTGACACCGTAGGGACTGGGGGATCTTTGACAGCACAACTCTTCTTT. The receptor chain draws on TRDV2 and TRDJ2, with 10 bases in between that match TRDD3. The CDR3 spans 18 residues, from the cysteine through the phenylalanine. Here the CDR3 DNA is all that survives: 54 bases in frame from base 1. From V the trimming removes 0 bases and from J it removes 0 bases, while the gene matches leave 6 bases of the junction unaccounted for. Based on the germline V gene, the CDR1 and CDR2 sequences are GEAIGNYY and EKD.